These 12 T cell receptor beta chains came from one sample sequenced in a study of beta chain features in type 1 diabetes. Study findings and constraints: Patients with Type 1 diabetes showed moderately but significantly shorter TCRB CDR3s in all four CD4+ subsets.

Antigens of these TCRs are unknown. Since all of the isolated RNA was reverse transcribed, expressed TCRB transcripts were what got sequenced. Sequenced by immunoSEQ multiplex PCR; TCRdb stores in-frame clones only, minus some. The sample has about 700,000 clones, around an eighth seen once. The sequenced sample was naive CD4+ T cells from blood. The receptors come from a man between 18 and 35 years old with type 1 diabetes.

In regard to this clone: The sample holds other DNA sequences that translate to the same CDR3. The chain employs TRBV6-6 and TRBJ2-5; D not resolved. Trimming shortened V by 3 bases and J by 5 bases, and 4 bases separated the two germline ends. This CDR3 has 11 amino acids. Per the germline V gene, CDR1 is MNHNY and CDR2 is SVGAGI (reference sequence). The CDR3 protein is CASSYGETQYF. CDR3 DNA: TGTGCCAGCAGTTATGGGGAGACCCAGTACTTC.

The chain recombines TRBV10-3 with TRBJ2-7; 9 bases are shared with TRBD2. The V and J ends lost 0 bases and 4 bases, in that order; junction bases with no gene match: 10. The CDR3 is 17 residues long. Germline CDR1 and CDR2: ENHRY and SYGVKD. The CDR3 spells CAISESFLAGRKYEQYF. In DNA, the CDR3 is TGTGCCATCAGTGAGTCGTTCCTAGCGGGGAGAAAGTACGAGCAGTACTTC.

The V gene is TRBV7-3, the J gene TRBJ2-3; D ambiguous. Trimming took 6 bases from V and 0 from J, leaving 7 bases between them. Germline V gene lookup returns CDR1 SGHTA and CDR2 FQGTGA. The CDR3 totals 13 residues. CDR3 sequence: CASRKISTDTQYF. The CDR3 nucleotides read TGTGCCAGCAGGAAGATTAGCACAGATACGCAGTATTTT.

There are a few counts of this clone. CDR3 sequence: CASRDRIYTGELFF. CDR3 sequence (DNA): TGTGCCAGCCGCGACAGGATTTACACCGGGGAGCTGTTTTTT. The J gene is TRBJ2-2, the V gene TRBV6-1; perhaps TRBD1 as D (6 bases). The germline CDR1 and CDR2 sequences are MNHNS and SASEGT. The ends were cut back, 8 bases at V and 3 bases at J, with 13 bases in the middle. The CDR3 has 14 residues.

This clone was recorded a few times. This chain connects TRBV5-1 to TRBJ2-6, with D uncertain. This CDR3 region has 15 residues. Trimming stripped 0 bases from V and 1 base from J, with 5 bases between. CDR1 SGHRS and CDR2 YFSETQ come from the germline V gene. The CDR3 protein is CASSLVESGANVLTF. The CDR3 coding sequence is TGCGCCAGCAGCTTGGTGGAGTCTGGGGCCAACGTCCTGACTTTC.

A few counts support this clone. The rearrangement uses TRBV30 and TRBJ2-3; D could derive from TRBD1 or TRBD2 (6 bases each). The CDR3 has 13 residues. The germline V gene encodes CDR1 GTSNPN and CDR2 SVGIG (reference sequence). V lost 3 bases to trimming and J lost 5 bases, with 12 bases between them. CDR3 region: CAWRGGSGDTQYF. In nucleotides, the CDR3 is TGTGCCTGGAGAGGGGGGTCTGGAGATACGCAGTATTTT.

This clone was counted between two and nine times. The V and J genes are TRBV27 and TRBJ1-3; D remains unclear. The CDR3 totals 13 residues. CDR1 is MNHEY and CDR2 is SMNVEV in the germline V gene (reference sequence). V shed 2 bases and J shed 6 bases, with 8 bases lying between them. CDR3 amino acids: CASSLTPENTIYF. In DNA, the CDR3 is TGTGCCAGCAGTTTAACTCCGGAAAACACCATATATTTT.

This clone has more than one count but fewer than ten. The chain couples TRBV20-1 to TRBJ1-2; D is unresolved. This CDR3 is 11 amino acids long. V was trimmed by 3 bases and J by 2 bases, leaving 4 bases between them. The V gene's germline CDR1 is DFQATT and CDR2 SNEGSKA (reference sequence). The CDR3 sequence: CSASVNYGYTF. The CDR3, as DNA: TGCAGTGCTAGTGTGAACTATGGCTACACCTTC.

The chain combines TRBV11-2 with TRBJ1-1; 9 bases align to TRBD1. This CDR3 contains 13 residues. With V trimmed by 7 bases and J by 10 bases, 10 bases remained unmatched. Germline CDR1 and CDR2: SGHAT and FQNNGV. CDR3 region: CASIQKPGQGAFF. The CDR3 DNA reads TGTGCCAGCATCCAAAAACCGGGACAGGGAGCTTTCTTT.

This clone was seen more than once but under ten times. The J gene is TRBJ2-3, the V gene TRBV5-6; possible D gene TRBD2, 5 bases. Germline CDR1 SGHDT, CDR2 YYEEEE. The CDR3 spans 16 residues. V gave up 1 base and J gave up 2 bases, with 14 bases separating them. CDR3 nucleotide sequence: TGTGCCAGCAGCTTGCCCGCAAGCGGCCTCACAGATACGCAGTATTTT. Translated: CASSLPASGLTDTQYF.

This chain links TRBV15 with TRBJ2-5; 10 bases are shared with TRBD2. Per the germline V gene, CDR1 is LNHNV and CDR2 is YYDKDF (reference sequence). The CDR3 extends over 14 amino acids. V shed 9 bases and J 5 bases; nucleotides not matched to a gene: 9. The CDR3 protein is CATRLAGHRETQYF. CDR3 nucleotides: TGTGCCACTCGACTAGCGGGCCACCGGGAGACCCAGTACTTC.

The V gene is TRBV7-9, the J gene TRBJ1-1, with D perhaps TRBD1 (6 bases). V gave up 3 bases and J gave up 0 bases, with 14 bases separating them. Germline values: CDR1 SEHNR, CDR2 FQNEAQ (reference sequence). The CDR3 runs 16 residues. Here the CDR3 reads CASSFRPGALNTEAFF. The CDR3 DNA sequence: TGTGCCAGCAGCTTCCGACCAGGGGCTCTGAACACTGAAGCTTTCTTT.